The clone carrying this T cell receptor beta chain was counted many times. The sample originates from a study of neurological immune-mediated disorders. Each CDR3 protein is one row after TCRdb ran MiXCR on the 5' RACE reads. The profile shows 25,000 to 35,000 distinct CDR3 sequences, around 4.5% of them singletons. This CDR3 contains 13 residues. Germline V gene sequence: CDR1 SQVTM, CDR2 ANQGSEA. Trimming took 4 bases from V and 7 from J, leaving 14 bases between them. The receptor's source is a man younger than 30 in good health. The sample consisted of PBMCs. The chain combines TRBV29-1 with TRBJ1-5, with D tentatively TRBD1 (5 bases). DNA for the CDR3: TGCAGCGTTGTGAGGGACTTGGGCCAGCCCCAGCATTTT. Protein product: CSVVRDLGQPQHF.